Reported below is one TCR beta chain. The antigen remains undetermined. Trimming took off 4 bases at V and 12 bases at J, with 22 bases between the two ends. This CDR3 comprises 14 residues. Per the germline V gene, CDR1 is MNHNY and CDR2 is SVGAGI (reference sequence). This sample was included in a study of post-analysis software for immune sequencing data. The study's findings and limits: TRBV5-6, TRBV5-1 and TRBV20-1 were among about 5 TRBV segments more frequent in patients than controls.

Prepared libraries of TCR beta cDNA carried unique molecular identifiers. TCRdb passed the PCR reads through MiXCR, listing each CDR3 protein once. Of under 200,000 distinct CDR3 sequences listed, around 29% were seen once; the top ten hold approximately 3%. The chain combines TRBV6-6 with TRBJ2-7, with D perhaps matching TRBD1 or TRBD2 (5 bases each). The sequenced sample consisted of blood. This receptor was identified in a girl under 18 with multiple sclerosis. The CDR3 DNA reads TGTGCCAGCAGTTTCACCGGGACCGACAACATTCGGTACTTC. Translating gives CASSFTGTDNIRYF.